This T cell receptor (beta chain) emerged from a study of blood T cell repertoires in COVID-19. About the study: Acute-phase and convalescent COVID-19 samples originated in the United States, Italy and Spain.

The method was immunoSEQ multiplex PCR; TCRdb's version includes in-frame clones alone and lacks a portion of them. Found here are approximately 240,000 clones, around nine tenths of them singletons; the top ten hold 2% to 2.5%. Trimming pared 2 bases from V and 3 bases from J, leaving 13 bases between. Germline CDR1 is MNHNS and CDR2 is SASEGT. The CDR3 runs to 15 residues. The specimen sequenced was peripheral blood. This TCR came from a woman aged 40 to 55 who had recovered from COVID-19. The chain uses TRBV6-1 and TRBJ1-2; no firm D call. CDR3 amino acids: CASSEYLFGDYGYTF. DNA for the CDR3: TGTGCCAGCAGTGAATACTTATTCGGGGACTATGGCTACACCTTC.